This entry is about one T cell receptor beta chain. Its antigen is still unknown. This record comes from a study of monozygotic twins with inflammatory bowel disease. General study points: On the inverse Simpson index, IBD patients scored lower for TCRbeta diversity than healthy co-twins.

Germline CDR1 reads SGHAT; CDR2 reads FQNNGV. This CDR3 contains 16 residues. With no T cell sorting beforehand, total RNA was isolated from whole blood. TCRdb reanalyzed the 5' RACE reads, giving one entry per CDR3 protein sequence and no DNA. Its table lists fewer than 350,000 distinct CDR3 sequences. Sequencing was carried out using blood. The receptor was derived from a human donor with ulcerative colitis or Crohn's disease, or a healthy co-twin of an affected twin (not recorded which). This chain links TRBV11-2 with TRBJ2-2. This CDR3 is CASSLLSVPNTGELFF. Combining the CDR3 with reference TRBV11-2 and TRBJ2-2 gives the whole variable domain EAGVAQSPRYKIIEKRQSVAFWCNPISGHATLYWYQQILGQGPKLLIQFQNNGVVDDSQLPKDRFSAERLKGVDSTLKIQPAKLEDSAVYLCASSLLSVPNTGELFFGEGSRLTVL.